These T cell receptor beta chains were read from a single sample in a study of CD8+CD57+ T cells in acquired aplastic anemia. MiXCR, run by TCRdb on the reads, gives a single entry per CDR3 protein. The table shows a few hundred thousand distinct CDR3 sequences, with roughly 34% occurring only once. Sequenced input: sorted CD4+, CD8+, or CD8+CD57+ T cells (not recorded which) from PBMCs. Receptor source: a human donor with aplastic anemia. Each CDR3 is given with its conserved first and last residue. The D gene is left open where the match is weak. Only part of the rows carry a size: once, few, many, or a class if the clone is expanded.

>TRBJ1-1|-|TRBV19|-
TGTGCCAGCAGTTCCCCCCCCATGAACACTGAAGCTTTCTTT
CASSSPPMNTEAFF
>TRBJ2-1|few|TRBV7-8|TRBD2
TGTGCCAGCAGCTTCTTAGCGGGACCCGGGGATGAGCAGTTCTTC
CASSFLAGPGDEQFF
>TRBJ2-1|many|TRBV2|-
TGTGCCAGCTTCCGAGCCAGTTCTAGCGCCAATGAGCAGTTCTTC
CASFRASSSANEQFF
>TRBJ1-1|-|TRBV19|-
TGTGCCAGTAGTACTCTTCATGCTTTGGGCGGAATGAACACTGAAGCTTTCTTT
CASSTLHALGGMNTEAFF
>TRBJ2-1|few|TRBV5-4|TRBD1
TGTGCCAGCAGCTTGGACGGGGGACAGGGCTACAATGAGCAGTTCTTC
CASSLDGGQGYNEQFF
>TRBJ1-4|-|TRBV9|-
TGTGCCAGCAGCGTAGGTTCAGGGAACGAAAAACTGTTTTTT
CASSVGSGNEKLFF
>TRBJ2-3|many|TRBV2|-
TGTGCCAGCAGTGAAGCGCTTAACACAGATACGCAGTATTTT
CASSEALNTDTQYF
>TRBJ1-1|-|TRBV25-1|-
TGTGCCAGCAGCCAACCCGGGACGAACACTGAAGCTTTCTTT
CASSQPGTNTEAFF
>TRBJ1-4|-|TRBV25-1|TRBD1
TGTGCCAGCAGTGAAGTATCAGGGGGGCAGGATGAAAAACCGTTTTTT
CASSEVSGGQDEKPFF
>TRBJ1-2|many|TRBV5-1|TRBD1
TGCGCCAGCAGCTCAACAGGGGGCGACGGTGGCTACACCTTC
CASSSTGGDGGYTF
>TRBJ2-7|many|TRBV5-1|-
TGCGCCAGCCGAACGGGACCCCGGTGGGAAGAGCAGTACTTC
CASRTGPRWEEQYF
>TRBJ1-4|few|TRBV4-2|-
TGTGCCAGCAGCCAAGTGGAGACACGTAATGAAAAACTGTTTTTT
CASSQVETRNEKLFF
>TRBJ1-6|many|TRBV4-3|-
TGCGCCAGCAGCCAAGAGTCTTGGTTTAATGATTCACCCCTCCACTTT
CASSQESWFNDSPLHF
>TRBJ2-6|many|TRBV2|-
TGTGCCAGCAGTGCACGCAGGGACCGGGTTCGTGGGGCCAACGTCCTGACTTTC
CASSARRDRVRGANVLTF
>TRBJ2-1|few|TRBV19|TRBD2
TGTGCCAGTAGTCGCGCGGGACTAGCGGGTGGGTATGAGCAGTTCTTC
CASSRAGLAGGYEQFF
>TRBJ1-2|many|TRBV7-9|-
TGTGCCAGCAGCTTGGTTCCCAGAGGAGGCTACACCTTC
CASSLVPRGGYTF
>TRBJ2-1|many|TRBV2|-
TGTGCCTTTTTGACAGCGCAGTTCTTC
CAFLTAQFF
>TRBJ2-3|few|TRBV5-4|-
TGTGCCAGCAGCTTGATAAGACAGTTTGGCACAGATACGCAGTATTTT
CASSLIRQFGTDTQYF
>TRBJ1-2|-|TRBV18|-
TGTGCCAGCTCACCACCCGGAGCCGAACTCTATGGCTACACCTTC
CASSPPGAELYGYTF